Each of the 20 T cell receptor beta chains below was sequenced from the same sample in a study of CD8 T cell repertoires and HIV-1 epitope variants. Libraries were prepared by immunoSEQ multiplex PCR; TCRdb keeps only in-frame clonotypes and omits some of them. The sample lists over 1,500 clones, more than 65% seen once, with over 40% in the top ten. These receptors have no identified antigens. The sample taken for sequencing was cultured CD8+ T cells derived from PBMCs. Receptors were obtained from a male donor with HIV.

The chain is built from TRBV28 and TRBJ2-2; D is uncertain. The germline V gene has CDR1 MDHEN and CDR2 SYDVKM. V lost 3 bases, J lost 4 bases, and 15 bases lay in between. The length of the CDR3 is 16 residues. The CDR3 DNA reads as TGTGCCAGCAGTTTGTGGGCGGAAGGGTCCACCGGGGAGCTGTTTTTT. Residues: CASSLWAEGSTGELFF.

The chain joins TRBV4-3 to TRBJ2-1; 9 bases map to TRBD2. The CDR3 consists of 16 residues. Trimming took 0 bases from V and 3 from J; bases not matched to a gene: 3. Per the germline V gene, CDR1 is LGHNA and CDR2 is YSLEER. The CDR3 DNA sequence: TGCGCCAGCAGCCAAGACACTAGCGGGCGCTACAATGAGCAGTTCTTC. This encodes CASSQDTSGRYNEQFF.

Relative to its sample, this clone is large (0.1 to 1%). The rearrangement links TRBV4-3 to TRBJ1-1, with D possibly TRBD1 on 5 matching bases. V was cut by 0 bases and J by 1 base, with 12 bases left in between. The CDR3 has 16 amino acids. The germline CDR1 and CDR2 sequences are LGHNA and YSLEER. The CDR3 sequence is CASSQDVGQGNTEAFF. The CDR3 DNA is TGCGCCAGCAGCCAAGATGTTGGGCAGGGGAACACTGAAGCTTTCTTT.

This clone was recorded only once. The chain combines TRBV7-8 with TRBJ2-2; TRBD1 matches 11 bases. CDR1 is SGHVS and CDR2 is FQNEAQ in the germline V gene. V gave up 6 bases and J gave up 3 bases; unmatched junction bases: 9. CDR3 length: 17 residues. DNA of the CDR3: TGTGCCAGCAGTTGGCCGGGACAGGGGGAAGACACCGGGGAGCTGTTTTTT. This gives the protein CASSWPGQGEDTGELFF.

V is TRBV7-9 and J is TRBJ2-7; the match to TRBD2 covers 11 bases. Germline V gene data show CDR1 as SEHNR and CDR2 as FQNEAQ (reference sequence). This CDR3 is 14 amino acids long. With 5 bases clipped from V and 3 bases from J, the junction kept 3 bases outside the gene matches. CDR3 protein: CASSPTSGIYEQYF. CDR3 coding DNA: TGTGCCAGCAGCCCGACTAGCGGGATCTACGAGCAGTACTTC.

This chain connects TRBV19 to TRBJ1-2; D might be TRBD1 (5 bases). V was pared by 3 bases and J by 4 bases, with 9 bases between. Germline V CDR1 and CDR2: LNHDA, SQIVND (reference sequence). The CDR3 loop spans 13 amino acids. The chain's CDR3 is CASSMGPGYGYTF. The CDR3 DNA is TGTGCCAGTAGTATGGGGCCAGGCTATGGCTACACCTTC.

The rearrangement uses TRBV27 and TRBJ2-5; D possibly corresponds to TRBD2 (5 bases). With 6 bases removed from V and 2 bases from J, the gap between germline ends came to 16 bases. Germline V lookup: CDR1 MNHEY, CDR2 SMNVEV (reference sequence). This CDR3 region has 15 residues. The CDR3 spells CASSSAGIDQETQYF. DNA for the CDR3: TGTGCCAGCAGCTCCGCCGGGATAGATCAAGAGACCCAGTACTTC.

The J gene is TRBJ1-2, the V gene TRBV5-1, with a weak D call TRBD1 (5 bases). Germline lookup yields CDR1 SGHRS and CDR2 YFSETQ. The length of the CDR3 is 13 residues. V was cut by 0 bases and J by 6 bases, with 9 bases left in between. CDR3 amino acids: CASSLGGEDGYTF. In DNA, the CDR3 is TGCGCCAGCAGCTTGGGGGGCGAGGATGGCTACACCTTC.

The chain employs TRBV9 and TRBJ2-2, with D perhaps being TRBD1 or TRBD2 (7 bases each). CDR3 length: 14 residues. Germline loops: CDR1 SGDLS, CDR2 YYNGEE. Trimming removed 4 bases from V and 3 bases from J, with 10 bases in between. CDR3 coding DNA: TGTGCCAGCAGCTCAGGGGGGGACACCGGGGAGCTGTTTTTT. Its protein is CASSSGGDTGELFF.

The J gene is TRBJ2-1, the V gene TRBV7-8, with 12 nucleotides matching TRBD2. In germline, CDR1 is SGHVS, CDR2 FQNEAQ. V was clipped by 3 bases and J by 5 bases; unmatched bases: 2. The CDR3 is 15 amino acids. The CDR3: CASSFRLAGDNEQFF. Written as DNA, the CDR3 is TGTGCCAGCAGCTTTAGACTAGCGGGGGACAATGAGCAGTTCTTC.

This chain links TRBV9 with TRBJ1-1; D might be TRBD1 (6 bases). This CDR3 has 15 residues. The germline CDR1 and CDR2 sequences are SGDLS and YYNGEE. With 2 bases removed from V and 2 bases from J, the gap between germline ends came to 13 bases. The CDR3 nucleotides read TGTGCCAGCAGCGTCTCAGGGGTGGGAAACACTGAAGCTTTCTTT. It translates to CASSVSGVGNTEAFF.

V gene TRBV2 combines with J gene TRBJ2-6; possibly TRBD1 for D (5 bases). The CDR3 totals 15 residues. Deletions cut 5 bases from V and 2 bases from J, with 10 bases between. The germline gives CDR1 SNHLY, CDR2 FYNNEI. For the CDR3, the DNA is TGTGCCAGCAGTCCTCAGGGAACTGGGGCCAACGTCCTGACTTTC. It yields the protein CASSPQGTGANVLTF.

The chain uses TRBV9 and TRBJ2-3; 11 bases are a match to TRBD2. Germline CDR1 SGDLS, CDR2 YYNGEE. The CDR3 is 17 residues long. V shed 3 bases, J shed 2 bases, and the junction held 8 bases outside the gene matches. The DNA for the CDR3 is TGTGCCAGCAGCGCCCCGACTAGCGGGGCCCCCACAGATACGCAGTATTTT. Amino acid sequence: CASSAPTSGAPTDTQYF.

The gene calls are TRBV7-9 and TRBJ2-1; TRBD2 matches 8 bases. Per the germline V gene, CDR1 is SEHNR and CDR2 is FQNEAQ (reference sequence). V trimming: 6 bases; J trimming: 7 bases; junction bases outside the gene matches: 5. This CDR3 comprises 13 residues. The CDR3 sequence is CASSWTSKNEQFF. CDR3 DNA: TGTGCCAGCAGTTGGACTAGCAAGAATGAGCAGTTCTTC.

The rearrangement uses TRBV4-3 and TRBJ2-1, with 8 positions matching TRBD2. The CDR3 sequence is 16 residues long. Germline V gene sequence: CDR1 LGHNA, CDR2 YSLEER. V was pared by 0 bases and J by 6 bases, with 7 bases of the junction left unmatched. The CDR3 loop is CASSQDPAGASNEQFF. CDR3 coding DNA: TGCGCCAGCAGCCAAGACCCAGCGGGGGCCTCCAATGAGCAGTTCTTC.

This chain connects TRBV4-3 to TRBJ2-7; D not certain. Germline loops: CDR1 LGHNA, CDR2 YSLEER. This CDR3 comprises 13 residues. V was cut by 2 bases and J by 4 bases, with 9 bases left in between. The CDR3 protein is CASSQFAEYEQYF. DNA for the CDR3: TGCGCCAGCAGCCAATTTGCAGAGTACGAGCAGTACTTC.

The chain is built from TRBV4-2 and TRBJ1-3, with D possibly being TRBD1 (6 bases). In germline, CDR1 is LGHNA, CDR2 YNFKEQ. The germline V and J ends were trimmed by 1 base and 0 bases, with 19 bases remaining between them. CDR3 length equals 19 residues. The CDR3 sequence is CASSQAQREGDGSGNTIYF. CDR3 coding DNA: TGTGCCAGCAGCCAAGCCCAACGGGAGGGGGATGGCTCTGGAAACACCATATATTTT.

J is TRBJ1-1 and V is TRBV19, with 8 bases fitting TRBD1. The germline V gene encodes CDR1 LNHDA and CDR2 SQIVND (reference sequence). The CDR3 is 14 amino acids. J was trimmed by 1 base and V by 6 bases; bases with no gene match: 4. The CDR3 DNA reads as TGTGCCAGTAGGACAGGGGTGCGGAACACTGAAGCTTTCTTT. Protein sequence: CASRTGVRNTEAFF.

The genes are TRBV7-9 and TRBJ2-1; 10 nucleotides match TRBD1. Germline V CDR1 and CDR2: SEHNR, FQNEAQ (reference sequence). This CDR3 has 15 amino acids. V dropped 3 bases and J dropped 4; count of bases not matched to a gene: 3. The CDR3 loop is CASSFPGQGYNEQFF. In nucleotides, the CDR3 is TGTGCCAGCAGCTTCCCGGGACAGGGGTACAATGAGCAGTTCTTC.

The chain carries TRBV30 and TRBJ2-5, with a weak D call TRBD1 (6 bases). Trimming took 4 bases from V and 3 from J, leaving 12 bases between them. The CDR3 runs to 13 residues. CDR1 is GTSNPN, CDR2 SVGIG, per germline (reference sequence). In DNA, the CDR3 is TGTGCCTGGATAACAGGGAGTAAAGAGACCCAGTACTTC. Translating gives CAWITGSKETQYF.